These T cell receptor beta chains were read from a single sample in a study of T-cell memory formation after mild COVID-19. Each CDR3 protein is one row after TCRdb ran MiXCR on the 5' RACE reads. Among 470,000 or so distinct CDR3 sequences listed, around 20% were seen once. Sequencing was performed on PBMCs or a T cell subset sorted from them (not recorded which). Receptors originate from an adult woman who had mild COVID-19 (a few samples of this study predate the infection). Cell type and time point are not known. CDR3s include the opening cysteine and the closing phenylalanine or tryptophan. The D gene is left open where the match is weak. Only part of the rows carry a size: once, few, many, or a class if the clone is expanded.

>TRBV5-1|-|TRBJ1-6|TRBD1
CASSLAARGQGGSPLHF
TGCGCCAGCAGCTTGGCCGCTAGGGGACAGGGAGGGTCACCCCTCCACTTT
>TRBV4-1|few|TRBJ1-6|TRBD1
CASSQEGTANNSPLHF
TGCGCCAGCAGCCAAGAAGGGACAGCCAATAATTCACCCCTCCACTTT
>TRBV4-1|-|TRBJ1-1|-
CASSQGGQAQEAFF
TGCGCCAGCAGCCAGGGGGGGCAGGCACAGGAAGCTTTCTTT
>TRBV12-3/TRBV12-4|few|TRBJ2-5|-
CASGRGETQYF
TGTGCCAGCGGACGAGGGGAGACCCAGTACTTC
>TRBV7-9|-|TRBJ1-3|TRBD1
CASSLGTVRNTIYF
TGTGCCAGCAGCCTTGGGACAGTGCGAAACACCATATATTTT
>TRBV7-9|-|TRBJ2-1|-
CASSLGRDTMLADEQFF
TGTGCCAGCAGCTTGGGACGTGACACCATGCTTGCCGATGAGCAGTTCTTC
>TRBV7-2|-|TRBJ2-5|TRBD1
CASSWTLRDSRRETQYF
TGTGCCAGCAGCTGGACCTTAAGGGACAGCCGGCGGGAGACCCAGTACTTC
>TRBV3-1|-|TRBJ2-5|TRBD1
CASLGDSVQETQYF
TGTGCCAGCTTAGGGGACAGCGTCCAAGAGACCCAGTACTTC
>TRBV10-3|-|TRBJ1-3|-
CAISESVPNGNTIYF
TGTGCCATCAGTGAGTCTGTTCCGAATGGAAACACCATATATTTT
>TRBV7-9|-|TRBJ1-1|-
CASSLVVGVGEAFF
TGTGCCAGCAGCTTAGTTGTCGGGGTTGGGGAAGCTTTCTTT
>TRBV7-9|-|TRBJ2-3|-
CASSGVGDTQYF
TGTGCCAGCAGCGGGGTCGGAGATACGCAGTATTTT
>TRBV5-1|-|TRBJ1-1|-
CASSHRGAEAFF
TGCGCCAGCAGCCACCGGGGAGCTGAAGCTTTCTTT
>TRBV20-1|-|TRBJ2-3|TRBD2
CSARDPSGVTQYF
TGCAGTGCTAGAGATCCAAGCGGGGTTACGCAGTATTTT
>TRBV5-1|-|TRBJ1-5|-
CASSPAGINQPQHF
TGCGCCAGCAGCCCTGCGGGTATCAATCAGCCCCAGCATTTT
>TRBV5-1|few|TRBJ2-7|-
CASSLEAERNYEQYF
TGCGCCAGCAGCTTGGAGGCAGAGCGGAACTACGAGCAGTACTTC
>TRBV6-2/TRBV6-3|few|TRBJ1-5|-
CASTPGWAQPQHF
TGTGCCAGCACCCCAGGGTGGGCCCAGCCCCAGCATTTT
>TRBV3-1|-|TRBJ2-7|TRBD1
CASSTGTGKHEQYF
TGTGCCAGCAGCACCGGGACAGGGAAGCACGAGCAGTACTTC
>TRBV5-1|-|TRBJ2-3|TRBD1
CASSLSPGQGAWDTQYF
TGCGCCAGCAGCTTGTCTCCGGGACAGGGGGCGTGGGATACGCAGTATTTT
>TRBV29-1|-|TRBJ2-7|TRBD2
CSASGTSGTYEQYF
TGCAGTGCCAGCGGGACTAGCGGGACATACGAGCAGTACTTC
>TRBV12-5|few|TRBJ2-2|-
CASGLVYGNTGELFF
TGTGCTAGTGGTTTGGTATATGGGAACACCGGGGAGCTGTTTTTT
>TRBV7-3|once|TRBJ2-2|TRBD1
CDSSLATGANTGELFF
TGTGACAGCAGCTTAGCGACAGGGGCTAACACCGGGGAGCTGTTTTTT
>TRBV20-1|few|TRBJ1-2|-
CSAMAGPYGYTF
TGCAGTGCTATGGCAGGTCCCTATGGCTACACCTTC
>TRBV7-8|few|TRBJ2-3|TRBD2
CASSLRLAGTVF
TGTGCCAGCAGCTTACGACTAGCGGGAACCGTTTTT
>TRBV10-3|few|TRBJ1-5|TRBD1
CAISTGAGSNQPQHF
TGTGCCATCAGCACAGGGGCTGGGAGCAATCAGCCCCAGCATTTT
>TRBV4-1|-|TRBJ2-5|-
CASSQAGGSWTQYF
TGCGCCAGCAGCCAAGCTGGGGGCAGTTGGACCCAGTACTTC
>TRBV29-1|few|TRBJ2-7|-
CSVEKFGQGSEQYF
TGCAGCGTTGAAAAATTCGGGCAGGGATCCGAGCAGTACTTC
>TRBV12-3/TRBV12-4|-|TRBJ2-1|-
CASSRGFYNEQFF
TGTGCCAGCAGTCGGGGGTTTTACAATGAGCAGTTCTTC
>TRBV7-9|-|TRBJ1-2|TRBD1
CASSKPGRWGGQPSNYGYTF
TGTGCCAGCAGCAAACCGGGGCGTTGGGGGGGACAGCCTTCTAACTATGGCTACACCTTC
>TRBV6-2/TRBV6-3|few|TRBJ2-7|-
CASSERPPSEQYF
TGTGCCAGCAGCGAGCGGCCCCCCAGCGAGCAGTACTTC